This T cell receptor (beta chain) was documented in a study of siplizumab effects on memory and regulatory T cells. Study-wide results and caveats: Unstimulated subsets accounted for the mapping of only a minor share of the clones that were alloreactive.

A note on this clone: The antigen remains undetermined.

CDR1 and CDR2 from the germline V gene are LNHDA and SQIVND (reference sequence). Between the trimmed V and J ends, which lost 5 bases and 4 bases, there was a span of 14 bases. The CDR3 extends over 15 amino acids. For every sample, around 9.6 x 10^4 TCR templates were assayed. This table comes from immunoSEQ multiplex PCR, and its TCRdb copy is limited to in-frame clones, with some not included. The table includes tens of thousands of clones, about 90% detected once. Source material: CD8+ T cells sorted from blood. The sequence was collected from a human donor in good health. The chain is built from TRBV19 and TRBJ2-2, with D uncertain. The DNA for the CDR3 is TGTGCCAGTAGTTACGGGTTCGGCGGCACCGGGGAGCTGTTTTTT. Translation: CASSYGFGGTGELFF. The variable domain in full, with the rest retrieved from reference TRBV19 and TRBJ2-2, is DGGITQSPKYLFRKEGQNVTLSCEQNLNHDAMYWYRQDPGQGLRLIYYSQIVNDFQKGDIAEGYSVSREKKESFPLTVTSAQKNPTAFYLCASSYGFGGTGELFFGEGSRLTVL.